The 3 T cell receptor beta chains presented below share a single source sample, sequenced in a study of blood T cell repertoires in COVID-19. TCRdb keeps only in-frame clones here, not all; method: immunoSEQ multiplex PCR. The sample yields 350,000 to 400,000 clones, around 89% seen once. Sequencing input: peripheral blood. Receptors originate from a man aged 18 to 35 with active or convalescent COVID-19.

The V gene is TRBV28, the J gene TRBJ1-2; 10 nucleotides align to TRBD1. The CDR3 spans 17 residues. After removal of 7 bases from V and 5 bases from J, the junction contained 16 bases not matched to a gene. Germline values: CDR1 MDHEN, CDR2 SYDVKM. This chain's CDR3 is CASNTEGQGGFRYGYTF. CDR3 sequence (DNA): TGTGCCAGCAACACTGAAGGACAGGGGGGTTTCAGATATGGCTACACCTTC.

The CDR3 DNA sequence: TGTGCCAGCAGCATGGACAGGTCCAATTCACCCCTCCACTTT. Protein product: CASSMDRSNSPLHF. This chain links TRBV13 with TRBJ1-6; 7 positions match TRBD1. Germline loops: CDR1 PRHDT, CDR2 FYEKMQ (reference sequence). The V segment lost 5 bases and the J segment 7 bases; nucleotides outside the gene matches: 5. The CDR3 covers 14 residues.

In this sample, this clone turned up once. The V and J genes are TRBV6-5 and TRBJ2-7; TRBD1 matches 8 bases. The CDR3 spans 13 residues. After removal of 6 bases from V and 7 bases from J, the junction contained 8 bases not matched to a gene. Germline V CDR1 and CDR2: MNHEY, SVGAGI. The CDR3 region is CASRRTGLGEQYF. In DNA, the CDR3 is TGTGCCAGCAGACGGACAGGGCTGGGAGAGCAGTACTTC.